The 9 T cell receptor beta chains below were found in one sample sequenced in a study of blood T cell repertoires in COVID-19. Profiled with immunoSEQ multiplex PCR; TCRdb holds only in-frame clones, not every one. The sample yields 220,000 or so clones, around 81% seen once. Source material: peripheral blood. The receptors here all came from a young woman who had recovered from COVID-19.

J is TRBJ1-3 and V is TRBV5-1; D is uncertain. Trimming cost V 0 bases and J 1 base, with 11 bases left between them. Germline CDR1 and CDR2: SGHRS and YFSETQ. The CDR3 sequence is 16 residues long. CDR3 protein: CASSLAGSGSGNTIYF. Written as DNA, the CDR3 is TGCGCCAGCAGCTTGGCGGGCTCGGGGTCTGGAAACACCATATATTTT.

The CDR3, as DNA: TGTGCCAGCAGCGTGAGTCCGGACAGCTACTCTGGAAACACCATATATTTT. Translated: CASSVSPDSYSGNTIYF. V and J are TRBV9 and TRBJ1-3, with D perhaps TRBD1 (6 bases). Trimming pared 2 bases from V and 0 bases from J, leaving 15 bases between. The CDR3 totals 17 residues. The V gene's germline CDR1 is SGDLS and CDR2 YYNGEE.

V and J are TRBV28 and TRBJ1-2; D not resolved. Deletions cut 6 bases from V and 3 bases from J, with 11 bases between. The CDR3 has 13 amino acids. CDR1 MDHEN and CDR2 SYDVKM come from the germline V gene. The CDR3 sequence: CASSSHQDYGYTF. DNA for the CDR3: TGTGCCAGCAGCTCCCACCAGGACTATGGCTACACCTTC.

The chain employs TRBV2 and TRBJ2-7; 7 positions agree with TRBD1. The CDR3 consists of 15 residues. Germline CDR1 is SNHLY and CDR2 is FYNNEI. The V gene end was trimmed by 4 bases and the J gene end by 3 bases; junction bases not matched to a gene: 9. CDR3 in DNA: TGTGCCAGCAGTGGAGGGGGCGGTGCCTTCTACGAGCAGTACTTC. This codes for CASSGGGGAFYEQYF.

This sequence joins TRBV28 and TRBJ2-7, with 9 bases that match TRBD1. CDR1 is MDHEN, CDR2 SYDVKM, per germline. V lost 5 bases to trimming and J lost 5 bases; unmatched junction nucleotides: 13. The CDR3 runs 16 residues. CDR3 nucleotide sequence: TGTGCCAGCAGTCTGTTCCGCGGGACAGGGTTCCACGAGCAGTACTTC. This codes for CASSLFRGTGFHEQYF.

V gene TRBV6-1 combines with J gene TRBJ1-1, with TRBD1 as a possible D gene (5 bases). The CDR3 covers 16 residues. CDR1 MNHNS and CDR2 SASEGT come from the germline V gene. V lost 2 bases and J lost 0, with 13 bases in between. The CDR3 spells CASSETAGLMNTEAFF. As DNA, the CDR3 is TGTGCCAGCAGTGAAACGGCAGGGCTAATGAACACTGAAGCTTTCTTT.

The V and J genes are TRBV4-1 and TRBJ1-1; D gene ambiguous. Trimming removed 3 bases from V and 0 bases from J, with 11 bases in between. CDR1 MGHRA and CDR2 YSYEKL come from the germline V gene. CDR3 length equals 15 residues. The CDR3 loop is CASSQMEGMNTEAFF. The CDR3 DNA sequence: TGCGCCAGCAGCCAGATGGAGGGAATGAACACTGAAGCTTTCTTT.

This clone is medium-sized in the sample. The chain uses TRBV9 and TRBJ2-1; TRBD2 aligns across 9 bases. Per the germline V gene, CDR1 is SGDLS and CDR2 is YYNGEE. The V and J ends lost 6 bases and 6 bases, in that order; junction bases with no gene match: 10. This CDR3 region has 15 residues. CDR3 coding DNA: TGTGCCAGCACCCCGACCGGGACTAGCAGCAATGAGCAGTTCTTC. Translating gives CASTPTGTSSNEQFF.

The V gene is TRBV28, the J gene TRBJ2-1; 12 bases align to TRBD2. J lost 2 bases, V lost 3 bases, and 8 bases had no gene match. This CDR3 is built from 18 residues. Germline CDR1 MDHEN, CDR2 SYDVKM. DNA for the CDR3: TGTGCCAGCAGTTTGTTAGGACTAGCGGGACCTACCTACAATGAGCAGTTCTTC. Translated, it gives CASSLLGLAGPTYNEQFF.